This T cell receptor beta chain appears in the sequencing data of a study of cytotoxic CD8 clonotypes in ibrutinib-treated CLL. The study, taken as a whole, reports: Investigators sampled sustained-remission and progressing patients at differing times. Clonality went up at ibrutinib response and then declined back toward baseline at progression.

This table comes from immunoSEQ multiplex PCR, and its TCRdb copy is limited to in-frame clones, with some not included. Here the sample spans over 150,000 clones, 81% being singletons. The germline gives CDR1 SGHKS, CDR2 YYEKEE (reference sequence). Unmatched junction bases numbered 7, after V lost 3 bases and J lost 4 bases. This CDR3 contains 18 residues. This clone occurred a few times. Its antigen remains unidentified. This receptor was obtained from a human donor with chronic lymphocytic leukemia. The rearrangement uses TRBV5-5 and TRBJ2-1; TRBD2 aligns across 16 bases. The starting material was PBMCs, obtained after 12 months of ibrutinib treatment. The CDR3 reads CASSSGTSGRGIYNEQFF. Written as DNA, the CDR3 is TGTGCCAGCAGCTCCGGGACTAGCGGGAGGGGGATATACAATGAGCAGTTCTTC.